This paragraph covers one TCR beta chain sequence. This specimen belongs to a study of blood T cell repertoires in COVID-19. At the level of the study: There were acute and convalescent COVID-19 samples, and they came from the United States, Italy and Spain. T cells, B-cell-depleted T cells, or PBMCs supplied cDNA or gDNA.

Original data processing: Reference gene primer amplification yielded estimated nucleated cell counts. Only in-frame clones appear in the TCRdb table, and some are missing; sequencing was by immunoSEQ multiplex PCR. That table gives V, J and clone size, and the DNA gave D and trimming. This table holds about 56,000 clones, 80% to 90% found once. Seattle participants joined during active infection and were tracked over time. This TCR came from a woman in her sixties with COVID-19, enrolled during active disease. Sequenced input: peripheral blood.

CDR3 sequence (DNA): TGTGCCTGGAGCCGACAGGGGGTCGATTATTATGGCTACACCTTC. It is translated as CAWSRQGVDYYGYTF. The chain uses TRBV30 and TRBJ1-2; 9 bases are a match to TRBD1. CDR1 is GTSNPN and CDR2 is SVGIG in the germline V gene (reference sequence). The CDR3 has 15 residues. With V trimmed by 3 bases and J by 5 bases, 10 bases remained unmatched.